A selection of T cell receptor beta chains follows, all from one sample in a study of technical replicates of blood from several donors. The method was immunoSEQ multiplex PCR; TCRdb's version includes in-frame clones alone and lacks a portion of them. The top ten hold over 0.25% of the sample, which has 90,000 to 100,000 clones, approximately 94% seen once. The sample consisted of T cells isolated from PBMCs. The receptors derive from a human donor in good health. The CDR3 runs from the conserved cysteine through the conserved F or W. The D gene is left open where the match is weak. Some rows mark clone size as missing; the rest say once, few, many or name a class of expanded clone.

abundance: few
d_gene: TRBD1
j_gene: TRBJ2-7
v_gene: TRBV27
CDR3nt: TGTGCCAGCAGTCCACAAGGGACAGGCACCTACGAGCAGTACTTC
CDR3aa: CASSPQGTGTYEQYF

abundance: NA
d_gene: NA
j_gene: TRBJ1-4
v_gene: TRBV9
CDR3nt: TGTGCCAGCACACCTGGGGGCGAAGAAAAACTGTTTTTT
CDR3aa: CASTPGGEEKLFF

abundance: once
d_gene: TRBD1
j_gene: TRBJ2-7
v_gene: TRBV27
CDR3nt: TGTGCCAGCAGTTTACGGGGACAGGGAACGGGGGAGCAGTACTTC
CDR3aa: CASSLRGQGTGEQYF

abundance: NA
d_gene: TRBD1
j_gene: TRBJ2-7
v_gene: TRBV11-3
CDR3nt: TGTGCCAGCAGCTTAGACCGGGACAGATTCTACGAGCAGTACTTC
CDR3aa: CASSLDRDRFYEQYF

abundance: NA
d_gene: NA
j_gene: TRBJ2-7
v_gene: TRBV6-5
CDR3nt: TGTGCCAGCAGTTACAGTCCAGGGGACTACGAGCAGTACTTC
CDR3aa: CASSYSPGDYEQYF

abundance: NA
d_gene: NA
j_gene: TRBJ2-1
v_gene: TRBV28
CDR3nt: TGTGCCAGCAGTTTAACGGGAACCTACAATGAGCAGTTCTTC
CDR3aa: CASSLTGTYNEQFF

abundance: NA
d_gene: TRBD2
j_gene: TRBJ2-7
v_gene: TRBV14
CDR3nt: TGTGCCAGCAGCCAAGGACTAGCGGGAGCCTACGAGCAGTACTTC
CDR3aa: CASSQGLAGAYEQYF

abundance: NA
d_gene: TRBD1
j_gene: TRBJ2-6
v_gene: TRBV5-1
CDR3nt: TGCGCCAGCTGGGGTTGGGCGGGACAGGTTCATGCCGGGGCCAACGTCCTGACTTTC
CDR3aa: CASWGWAGQVHAGANVLTF

abundance: NA
d_gene: NA
j_gene: TRBJ1-1
v_gene: TRBV11-2
CDR3nt: TGTGCCAGCAGCTTAGGTCAGGGCACTGAAGCTTTCTTT
CDR3aa: CASSLGQGTEAFF

abundance: NA
d_gene: TRBD2
j_gene: TRBJ2-1
v_gene: TRBV10-3
CDR3nt: TGTGCCATCAGTGAGTCGGGGGGGAATGAGCAGTTCTTC
CDR3aa: CAISESGGNEQFF

abundance: NA
d_gene: NA
j_gene: TRBJ1-5
v_gene: TRBV9
CDR3nt: TGTGCCAGCAGCGTGGGAGGGGGTGAACAGCCCCAGCATTTT
CDR3aa: CASSVGGGEQPQHF

abundance: NA
d_gene: TRBD1
j_gene: TRBJ2-1
v_gene: TRBV29-1
CDR3nt: TGCAGCGTTGAAGTTTCGGGACAGGGGGATGAGCAGTTCTTC
CDR3aa: CSVEVSGQGDEQFF

abundance: NA
d_gene: NA
j_gene: TRBJ2-5
v_gene: TRBV9
CDR3nt: TGTGCCAGCACTTCGGGAGCCCAAGAGACCCAGTACTTC
CDR3aa: CASTSGAQETQYF

abundance: NA
d_gene: NA
j_gene: TRBJ1-4
v_gene: TRBV5-1
CDR3nt: TGCGCCAGCAGCTTGGACAGGGATGTTGCAACTAATGAAAAACTGTTTTTT
CDR3aa: CASSLDRDVATNEKLFF

abundance: NA
d_gene: TRBD2
j_gene: TRBJ2-1
v_gene: TRBV6-5
CDR3nt: TGTGCCAGCAGCCGACTGAGCGGGACCTACAATGAGCAGTTCTTC
CDR3aa: CASSRLSGTYNEQFF

abundance: NA
d_gene: NA
j_gene: TRBJ1-2
v_gene: TRBV6-1
CDR3nt: TGTGCCAGCAGTGAAGCCCTGGGAGCTAACTATGGCTACACCTTC
CDR3aa: CASSEALGANYGYTF

abundance: NA
d_gene: TRBD1
j_gene: TRBJ2-7
v_gene: TRBV11-2
CDR3nt: TGTGCCAGCAGCCCTGCGACAGGGGGCTATGGCGAGCAGTACTTC
CDR3aa: CASSPATGGYGEQYF

abundance: NA
d_gene: TRBD1
j_gene: TRBJ2-7
v_gene: TRBV4-1
CDR3nt: TGCGCCAGCAGCCAAACCCGGGACAGGGAGGACGAGCAGTACTTC
CDR3aa: CASSQTRDREDEQYF

abundance: NA
d_gene: TRBD1
j_gene: TRBJ1-5
v_gene: TRBV19
CDR3nt: TGTGCCAGTAGTATAGGCACCGGGACAGGGTCTCTGTGGGGGAATCAGCCCCAGCATTTT
CDR3aa: CASSIGTGTGSLWGNQPQHF

abundance: NA
d_gene: NA
j_gene: TRBJ1-1
v_gene: TRBV10-3
CDR3nt: TGTGCCATCAGTACGAACGCAGGTCACCACACTGAAGCTTTCTTT
CDR3aa: CAISTNAGHHTEAFF

abundance: once
d_gene: TRBD2
j_gene: TRBJ2-1
v_gene: TRBV19
CDR3nt: TGTGCCAGTAGTAACCTAGCGGGAGTTGTCAATGAGCAGTTCTTC
CDR3aa: CASSNLAGVVNEQFF

abundance: NA
d_gene: NA
j_gene: TRBJ1-2
v_gene: TRBV9
CDR3nt: TGTGCCAGCAGCGTACCGGGAGTTGGCTACACCTTC
CDR3aa: CASSVPGVGYTF

abundance: NA
d_gene: NA
j_gene: TRBJ2-1
v_gene: TRBV4-1
CDR3nt: TGCGCCAGCAGCCGACCTAAGGAGGGTAGGAATGAGCAGTTCTTC
CDR3aa: CASSRPKEGRNEQFF

abundance: NA
d_gene: NA
j_gene: TRBJ2-1
v_gene: TRBV6-5
CDR3nt: TGTGCCAGCAGTTACTCAGGGGGAAGATACAATGAGCAGTTCTTC
CDR3aa: CASSYSGGRYNEQFF

abundance: NA
d_gene: TRBD2
j_gene: TRBJ2-1
v_gene: TRBV4-1
CDR3nt: TGCGCCAGCAGCCGAATAGCGGGAGGGTACAATGAGCAGTTCTTC
CDR3aa: CASSRIAGGYNEQFF

abundance: NA
d_gene: TRBD2
j_gene: TRBJ2-5
v_gene: TRBV4-1
CDR3nt: TGCGCCAGCAGCGCTAGCGGGAGGGCTGGAGAGACCCAGTACTTC
CDR3aa: CASSASGRAGETQYF

abundance: NA
d_gene: NA
j_gene: TRBJ1-5
v_gene: TRBV4-1
CDR3nt: TGCGCCAGCAGCCAAGTCAGCGAGCAGCCCCAGCATTTT
CDR3aa: CASSQVSEQPQHF

abundance: NA
d_gene: TRBD2
j_gene: TRBJ2-1
v_gene: TRBV9
CDR3nt: TGTGCCAGCAGCCCTAGGAATGCGGCGGGAGAGTACAATGAGCAGTTCTTC
CDR3aa: CASSPRNAAGEYNEQFF

abundance: once
d_gene: NA
j_gene: TRBJ1-1
v_gene: TRBV14
CDR3nt: TGTGCCAGCAGCCAAGTTAACAGTCACACTGAAGCTTTCTTT
CDR3aa: CASSQVNSHTEAFF

abundance: NA
d_gene: NA
j_gene: TRBJ2-5
v_gene: TRBV4-3
CDR3nt: TGCGCCAGCAGCCAAGTTTCTTCTCAAGAGACCCAGTACTTC
CDR3aa: CASSQVSSQETQYF

abundance: NA
d_gene: TRBD1
j_gene: TRBJ1-3
v_gene: TRBV7-9
CDR3nt: TGTGCCAGCAGCTTAGCCGTATACCAGGGGGCTGGAAACACCATATATTTT
CDR3aa: CASSLAVYQGAGNTIYF

abundance: few
d_gene: TRBD1
j_gene: TRBJ1-2
v_gene: TRBV10-1
CDR3nt: TGCGCCAGCAGTGAAGGGACAGGGGGCTATGGCTACACCTTC
CDR3aa: CASSEGTGGYGYTF

abundance: NA
d_gene: TRBD2
j_gene: TRBJ2-7
v_gene: TRBV14
CDR3nt: TGTGCCAGCAGCCCAGCGGGAGTAGAGCAGTACTTC
CDR3aa: CASSPAGVEQYF

abundance: NA
d_gene: NA
j_gene: TRBJ2-1
v_gene: TRBV19
CDR3nt: TGTGCCAGTAGTATAGTACCGGGCTCCTACAATGAGCAGTTCTTC
CDR3aa: CASSIVPGSYNEQFF

abundance: NA
d_gene: NA
j_gene: TRBJ2-7
v_gene: TRBV6-5
CDR3nt: TGTGCCAGCAGGCTCGGGAGAGGCTACGAGCAGTACTTC
CDR3aa: CASRLGRGYEQYF

abundance: NA
d_gene: TRBD2
j_gene: TRBJ2-3
v_gene: TRBV19
CDR3nt: TGTGCCAGTAGTCTCCACCTAGCGGGAGGGCCCCAATTCACAGATACGCAGTATTTT
CDR3aa: CASSLHLAGGPQFTDTQYF

abundance: NA
d_gene: NA
j_gene: TRBJ2-7
v_gene: TRBV10-2
CDR3nt: TGCGCCAGCAGTGAGGGTAGCCAGTACGAGCAGTACTTC
CDR3aa: CASSEGSQYEQYF

abundance: NA
d_gene: TRBD2
j_gene: TRBJ2-1
v_gene: TRBV7-7
CDR3nt: TGTGCTAGCAGCTTATCACAGACTAGCGGGACGGGGAATGAGCAGTTCTTC
CDR3aa: CASSLSQTSGTGNEQFF

abundance: NA
d_gene: NA
j_gene: TRBJ2-1
v_gene: TRBV7-8
CDR3nt: TGTGCCAGCAGCCCAGCTCTCTCGGTTTCTAGTTTGGGCTCCTACAATGAGCAGTTCTTC
CDR3aa: CASSPALSVSSLGSYNEQFF

abundance: few
d_gene: NA
j_gene: TRBJ1-1
v_gene: TRBV18
CDR3nt: TGTGCCAGCTCACCAACTCAGGAGAACACTGAAGCTTTCTTT
CDR3aa: CASSPTQENTEAFF

abundance: NA
d_gene: NA
j_gene: TRBJ2-3
v_gene: TRBV9
CDR3nt: TGTGCCAGCAGCGTAGGCAGATTGGGCACAGATACGCAGTATTTT
CDR3aa: CASSVGRLGTDTQYF

abundance: NA
d_gene: TRBD1
j_gene: TRBJ2-2
v_gene: TRBV9
CDR3nt: TGTGCCAGCAGCGTAGTAGGGGGCGCTAACACCGGGGAGCTGTTTTTT
CDR3aa: CASSVVGGANTGELFF

abundance: NA
d_gene: NA
j_gene: TRBJ1-1
v_gene: TRBV7-3
CDR3nt: TGTGCCAGCAGCGGTTGGGAACAGGGCGGGAACACTGAAGCTTTCTTT
CDR3aa: CASSGWEQGGNTEAFF

abundance: NA
d_gene: NA
j_gene: TRBJ1-5
v_gene: TRBV5-8
CDR3nt: TGTGCCAGCAGCTTGGGGACAGCGTTCAATCAGCCCCAGCATTTT
CDR3aa: CASSLGTAFNQPQHF

abundance: NA
d_gene: NA
j_gene: TRBJ1-1
v_gene: TRBV27
CDR3nt: TGTGCCAGCAGTTTGTATACAGGGACGAACACTGAAGCTTTCTTT
CDR3aa: CASSLYTGTNTEAFF

abundance: NA
d_gene: TRBD2
j_gene: TRBJ2-3
v_gene: TRBV7-8
CDR3nt: TGTGCCAGCAGCTTTCAGTCTAGCGGGAGAGGCACAGATACGCAGTATTTT
CDR3aa: CASSFQSSGRGTDTQYF

abundance: NA
d_gene: NA
j_gene: TRBJ1-1
v_gene: TRBV27
CDR3nt: TGTGCCAGCAGTTTTCAGGGGTCCACTGAAGCTTTCTTT
CDR3aa: CASSFQGSTEAFF

abundance: few
d_gene: NA
j_gene: TRBJ2-7
v_gene: TRBV10-1
CDR3nt: TGCGCCAGCAGTTTGAGCTCCTACGAGCAGTACTTC
CDR3aa: CASSLSSYEQYF

abundance: NA
d_gene: TRBD2
j_gene: TRBJ2-1
v_gene: TRBV6-1
CDR3nt: TGTGCCAGCAGTGACGGGCTAGCGGACAATGAGCAGTTCTTC
CDR3aa: CASSDGLADNEQFF

abundance: NA
d_gene: TRBD2
j_gene: TRBJ2-3
v_gene: TRBV14
CDR3nt: TGTGCCAGCAGTTGGACTAGCGGGAGTAGAGATACGCAGTATTTT
CDR3aa: CASSWTSGSRDTQYF

abundance: NA
d_gene: NA
j_gene: TRBJ2-3
v_gene: TRBV10-3
CDR3nt: TGTGCCATCTACGATTTCGGTGGTGTGTCAGATACGCAGTATTTT
CDR3aa: CAIYDFGGVSDTQYF

abundance: NA
d_gene: NA
j_gene: TRBJ1-4
v_gene: TRBV9
CDR3nt: TGTGCCAGCAGCGTAGGGGACACACAAGAAAAACTGTTTTTT
CDR3aa: CASSVGDTQEKLFF

abundance: NA
d_gene: NA
j_gene: TRBJ2-7
v_gene: TRBV7-2
CDR3nt: TGTGCCAGCAGCTTAGTGAGAGACGAGCAGTACTTC
CDR3aa: CASSLVRDEQYF

abundance: NA
d_gene: NA
j_gene: TRBJ1-3
v_gene: TRBV7-2
CDR3nt: TGTGCCAGCAGCTTAGCAGGGGGTAACTCTGGAAACACCATATATTTT
CDR3aa: CASSLAGGNSGNTIYF

abundance: NA
d_gene: TRBD2
j_gene: TRBJ2-7
v_gene: TRBV6-1
CDR3nt: TGTGCCAGCAGTCCCCGGCCGGGGGGTTACGAGCAGTACTTC
CDR3aa: CASSPRPGGYEQYF

abundance: NA
d_gene: NA
j_gene: TRBJ1-2
v_gene: TRBV5-1
CDR3nt: TGCGCCAGCAGCTTGGCCAGCGGGGGCTACACCTTC
CDR3aa: CASSLASGGYTF

abundance: NA
d_gene: NA
j_gene: TRBJ1-2
v_gene: TRBV5-4
CDR3nt: TGTGCCAGCAGCGCCCGCTGGGAGTATGGCTACACCTTC
CDR3aa: CASSARWEYGYTF